Listed below are T cell receptor beta chains from one sample, sequenced in a study of T cell responses to AZD1222 COVID-19 vaccine. Assay used: immunoSEQ multiplex PCR; TCRdb lists only in-frame clones, some missing. This sample yields 150,000 to 200,000 clones, of which about 90% are seen a single time; more than 3.5% belongs to the top ten. Here the sequenced sample was peripheral blood, taken 28 days after the second dose of the MenACWY control vaccine. Receptor source: an adult who received the MenACWY meningococcal vaccine as a control. Both conserved end residues are part of each CDR3.

>TRBV7-9|TRBJ1-5
CASSATGGQPQHF
>TRBV28|TRBJ2-3
CASSSIAGGSTDTQYF
>TRBV11-2|TRBJ2-2
CASSPTSPGELFF
>TRBV15|TRBJ1-4
CATSRVIGLGVAEKLFF
>TRBV6-2/TRBV6-3|TRBJ2-1
CASSYGVEQFF
>TRBV5-4|TRBJ1-3
CASSRDAGNTIYF
>TRBV19|TRBJ2-7
CASSIATGTPYEQYF
>TRBV12-3/TRBV12-4|TRBJ1-1
CASSRNSEAFF
>TRBV7-2|TRBJ2-7
CASSLDPGYEQYF
>TRBV7-6|TRBJ2-2
CASSQGLAGGTGELFF
>TRBV5-6|TRBJ2-7
CASSLWGTGSYEQYF
>TRBV6-5|TRBJ2-5
CASSYSWRETETQYF
>TRBV15|TRBJ2-7
CATSRGAVTGSYEQYF
>TRBV11-2|TRBJ1-1
CASRIIGKLNTEAFF
>TRBV6-5|TRBJ1-5
CASRGGVAQPQHF
>TRBV7-2|TRBJ1-4
CASSLGPTATNEKLFF
>TRBV10-1|TRBJ2-1
CASSGLSGRAHNEQFF
>TRBV7-2|TRBJ1-5
CASSLYNQPQHF
>TRBV19|TRBJ2-7
CASREGPSYEQYF
>TRBV7-3|TRBJ1-2
CASSLTGQGYGYTF
>TRBV24-1|TRBJ1-4
CATRDTSGEKLFF
>TRBV6-5|TRBJ1-3
CASSLDRDSNTIYF
>TRBV4-3|TRBJ2-7
CASSQDTGGPSYEQYF
>TRBV10-3|TRBJ2-1
CAISERQLAGGEQFF
>TRBV10-3|TRBJ2-5
CAISSAGEGETQYF
>TRBV6-5|TRBJ1-1
CASSLQGSGTTEAFF